A single T cell receptor beta chain is shown here with its context. Its antigen is not known. These data come from a study of blood T cells in healthy people across ages. Overall study context: Capturing about one barcoded beta molecule per two T cells was achieved by template switching. The study, taken as a whole, reports: Roughly linearly, TCR beta diversity per million T cells fell as age increased.

Trimming shortened V by 1 base and J by 3 bases, and 11 bases separated the two germline ends. The CDR3 sequence is 15 residues long. Germline loops: CDR1 WSHSY, CDR2 SAAADI. Every participating donor contributed approximately 10 milliliters of peripheral blood through a draw. The second PCR ran about 6 to 11 cycles with a sample-barcoded 5' primer and J-beta primers. TCRdb used MiXCR to reprocess the 5' RACE reads, holding one entry per CDR3 protein. This table has some 1.5 million distinct CDR3 sequences, about 30% appearing once. Sequencing was carried out using blood. The receptor was isolated from a woman in her twenties or thirties in good health. This sequence joins TRBV10-2 and TRBJ2-3; D perhaps matches TRBD2 (5 bases). CDR3 coding DNA: TGCGCCAGCAGTGAGTGGGGTAGCGTGACAGATACGCAGTATTTT. Its protein product is CASSEWGSVTDTQYF.